The rows below give T cell receptor beta chains drawn from one sample of a study of blood T cell repertoires in COVID-19. TCRdb keeps only in-frame clones here, not all; method: immunoSEQ multiplex PCR. Among 310,000 or so clones listed, 87% were seen once. The sample taken for sequencing was PBMCs or T cells enriched from blood (not recorded which). The receptor source for this set is a woman in her thirties or forties who had recovered from COVID-19. The CDR3 runs from the conserved cysteine through the conserved F or W. A D gene is named only where the DNA matches it firmly.

j_gene: TRBJ2-2; d_gene: .; v_gene: TRBV2; CDR3nt: TGTGCCAGCAGTGAGCAGGCACTCGACGGGGAGCTGTTTTTT; CDR3aa: CASSEQALDGELFF
j_gene: TRBJ2-7; d_gene: .; v_gene: TRBV7-2; CDR3nt: TGTGCCAGCAGCTTAGCTAGCGGATCTACCTACGAGCAGTACTTC; CDR3aa: CASSLASGSTYEQYF
j_gene: TRBJ2-1; d_gene: .; v_gene: TRBV5-6; CDR3nt: TGTGCCAGCAGCTTCGAGGTTCTCAATGAGCAGTTCTTC; CDR3aa: CASSFEVLNEQFF
j_gene: TRBJ1-2; d_gene: TRBD1; v_gene: TRBV30; CDR3nt: TGTGCCTGGAGACCAGGACAGGGGCGGTATGGCTACACCTTC; CDR3aa: CAWRPGQGRYGYTF
j_gene: TRBJ2-2; d_gene: .; v_gene: TRBV3-1/TRBV3-2; CDR3nt: TGTGCCAGCAGCCAAATACAGGGCACCGGGGAGCTGTTTTTT; CDR3aa: CASSQIQGTGELFF
j_gene: TRBJ2-7; d_gene: .; v_gene: TRBV30; CDR3nt: TGTGCCTGGAGTGTATTGTGGCAGGGGAGAAACGAGCAGTACTTC; CDR3aa: CAWSVLWQGRNEQYF
j_gene: TRBJ2-7; d_gene: TRBD2; v_gene: TRBV4-1; CDR3nt: TGCGCCAGCAGCCAAGATTGGGCAGGGAGGGCCTACGAGCAGTACTTC; CDR3aa: CASSQDWAGRAYEQYF
j_gene: TRBJ2-7; d_gene: .; v_gene: TRBV25-1; CDR3nt: TGTGCCAGCGTGGGGGCTCACGAGCAGTACTTC; CDR3aa: CASVGAHEQYF
j_gene: TRBJ1-1; d_gene: TRBD1; v_gene: TRBV18; CDR3nt: TGTGCCAGCTCACCGAGGACAGGAATGAACACTGAAGCTTTCTTT; CDR3aa: CASSPRTGMNTEAFF
j_gene: TRBJ2-3; d_gene: TRBD2; v_gene: TRBV18; CDR3nt: TGTGCCAGCTCACCAGGGAGCGGGAGACCAGATACGCAGTATTTT; CDR3aa: CASSPGSGRPDTQYF